This T cell receptor beta chain was identified during a study of blood T cell repertoires in COVID-19. Methods used by the authors: How many nucleated cells were present was estimated from reference gene primer amplification. This table comes from immunoSEQ multiplex PCR, and its TCRdb copy is limited to in-frame clones, with some not included. Clone size and the V and J calls come from that table; the DNA yielded D and trimming. The sample carries some 78,000 clones, around nine tenths recorded once. Unmatched junction bases numbered 1, after V lost 0 bases and J lost 2 bases. This CDR3 has 14 amino acids. Germline loops: CDR1 SGHNT, CDR2 YYREEE (reference sequence).

The sequencing sample was made of peripheral blood. The sequence was collected from a woman older than 75 with active or convalescent COVID-19. V gene TRBV5-4 combines with J gene TRBJ2-7, with 8 bases fitting TRBD2. CDR3 residues: CASSLAGGPYEQYF. The CDR3 bases are TGTGCCAGCAGCTTGGCGGGGGGGCCCTACGAGCAGTACTTC.